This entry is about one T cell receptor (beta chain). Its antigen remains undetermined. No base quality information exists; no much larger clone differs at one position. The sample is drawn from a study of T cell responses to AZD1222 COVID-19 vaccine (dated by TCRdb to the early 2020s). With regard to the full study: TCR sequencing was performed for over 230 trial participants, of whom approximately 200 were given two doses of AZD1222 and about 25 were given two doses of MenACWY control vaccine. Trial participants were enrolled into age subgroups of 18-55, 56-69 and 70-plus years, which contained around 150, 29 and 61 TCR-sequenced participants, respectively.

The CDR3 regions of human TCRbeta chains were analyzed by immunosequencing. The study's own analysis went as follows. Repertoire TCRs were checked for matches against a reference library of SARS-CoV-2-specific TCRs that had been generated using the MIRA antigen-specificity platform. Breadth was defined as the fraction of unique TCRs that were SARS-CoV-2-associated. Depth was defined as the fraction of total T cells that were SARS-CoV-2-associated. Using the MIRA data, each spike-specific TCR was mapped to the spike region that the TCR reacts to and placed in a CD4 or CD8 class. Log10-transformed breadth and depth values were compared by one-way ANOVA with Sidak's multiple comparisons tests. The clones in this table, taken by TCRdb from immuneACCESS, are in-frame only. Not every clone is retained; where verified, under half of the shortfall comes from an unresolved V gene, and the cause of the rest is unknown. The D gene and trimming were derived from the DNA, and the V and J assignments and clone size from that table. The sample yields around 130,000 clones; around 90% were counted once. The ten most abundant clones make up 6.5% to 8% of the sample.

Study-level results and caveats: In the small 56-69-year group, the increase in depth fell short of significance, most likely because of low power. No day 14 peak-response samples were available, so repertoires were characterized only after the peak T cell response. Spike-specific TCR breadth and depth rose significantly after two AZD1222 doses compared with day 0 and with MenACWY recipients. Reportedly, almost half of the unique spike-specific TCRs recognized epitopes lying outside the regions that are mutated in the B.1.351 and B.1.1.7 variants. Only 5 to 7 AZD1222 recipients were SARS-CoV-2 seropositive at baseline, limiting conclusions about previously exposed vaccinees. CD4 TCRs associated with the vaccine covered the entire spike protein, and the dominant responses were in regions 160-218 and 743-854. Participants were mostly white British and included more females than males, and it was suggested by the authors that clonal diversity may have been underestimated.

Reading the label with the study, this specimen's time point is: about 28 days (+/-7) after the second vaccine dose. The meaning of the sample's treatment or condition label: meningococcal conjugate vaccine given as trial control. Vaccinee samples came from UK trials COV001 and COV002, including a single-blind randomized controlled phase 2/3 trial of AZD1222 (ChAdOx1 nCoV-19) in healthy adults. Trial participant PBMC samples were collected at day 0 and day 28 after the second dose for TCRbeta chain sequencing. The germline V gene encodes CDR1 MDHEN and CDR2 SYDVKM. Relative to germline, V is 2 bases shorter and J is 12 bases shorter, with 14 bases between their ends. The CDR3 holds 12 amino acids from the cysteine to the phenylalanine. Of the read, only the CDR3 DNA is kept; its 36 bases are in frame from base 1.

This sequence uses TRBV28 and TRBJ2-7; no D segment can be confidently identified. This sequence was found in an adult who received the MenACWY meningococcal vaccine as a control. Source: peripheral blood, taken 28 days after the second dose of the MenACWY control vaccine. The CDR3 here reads CASSLSPISPYF. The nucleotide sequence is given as TGTGCCAGCAGTTTAAGTCCGATCTCCCCGTACTTC.